Included here is one T cell receptor beta chain sequence, with context. What it recognizes is unknown. CDR1 and CDR2 (germline): MNHEY, SVGEGT. The CDR3 contains 13 residues. The V gene lost 10 bases and the J gene lost 0 bases, with 12 bases spanning the gap. These data originate in a study of T-cell memory formation after mild COVID-19. About the research overall: Clusters of TCRs were largely donor specific.

TCRdb re-analysed the 5' RACE reads in MiXCR, keeping a single row per CDR3 protein. The profile shows 250,000 to 300,000 distinct CDR3 sequences, roughly 15% of them singletons. Study results and caveats: Contracting clones, day 15 to 85, had balanced CD4/CD8, and later expanders favored CD4+.

The receptor was isolated from a man between 18 and 29 years old who had mild COVID-19 (a few samples of this study predate the infection). Cell type and time point are not known. This chain links TRBV6-2 or TRBV6-3 with TRBJ1-2; D is possibly TRBD1 (5 bases). Sequenced sample: PBMCs or a T cell subset sorted from them (not recorded which). The CDR3, as DNA: TGTGCCACCGGGACTCGGGCTAACTATGGCTACACCTTC. Translating gives CATGTRANYGYTF.